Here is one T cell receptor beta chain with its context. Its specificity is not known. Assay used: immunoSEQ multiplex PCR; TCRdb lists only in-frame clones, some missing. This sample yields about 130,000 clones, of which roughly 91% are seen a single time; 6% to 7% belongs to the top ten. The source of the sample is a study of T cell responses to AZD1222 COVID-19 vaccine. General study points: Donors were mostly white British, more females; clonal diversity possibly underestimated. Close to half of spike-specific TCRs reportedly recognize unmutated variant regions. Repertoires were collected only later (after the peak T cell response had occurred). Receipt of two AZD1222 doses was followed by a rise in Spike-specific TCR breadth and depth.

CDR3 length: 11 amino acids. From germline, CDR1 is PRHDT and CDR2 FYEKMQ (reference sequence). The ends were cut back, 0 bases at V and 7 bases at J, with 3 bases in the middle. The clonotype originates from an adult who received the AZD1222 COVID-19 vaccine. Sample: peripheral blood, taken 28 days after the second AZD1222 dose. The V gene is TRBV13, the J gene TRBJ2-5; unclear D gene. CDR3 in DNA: TGTGCCAGCAGCTTAGGTCGGACCCAGTACTTC. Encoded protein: CASSLGRTQYF.